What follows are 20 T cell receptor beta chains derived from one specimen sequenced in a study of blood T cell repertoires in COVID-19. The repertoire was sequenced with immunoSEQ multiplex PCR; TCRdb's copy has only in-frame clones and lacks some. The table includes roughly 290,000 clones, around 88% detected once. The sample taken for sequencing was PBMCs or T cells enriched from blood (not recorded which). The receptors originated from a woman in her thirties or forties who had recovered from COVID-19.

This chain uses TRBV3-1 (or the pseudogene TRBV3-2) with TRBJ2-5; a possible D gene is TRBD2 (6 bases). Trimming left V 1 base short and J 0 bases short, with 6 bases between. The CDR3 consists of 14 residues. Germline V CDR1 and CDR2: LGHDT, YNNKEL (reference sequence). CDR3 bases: TGTGCCAGCAGCCAAGCGGGAGACCAAGAGACCCAGTACTTC. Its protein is CASSQAGDQETQYF.

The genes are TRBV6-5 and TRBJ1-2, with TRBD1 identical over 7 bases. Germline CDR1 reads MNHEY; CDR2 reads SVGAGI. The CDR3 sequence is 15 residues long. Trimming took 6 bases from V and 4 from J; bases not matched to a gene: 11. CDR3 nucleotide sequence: TGTGCCAGCAGGCCCCGGGACAGACCTTTCTATGGCTACACCTTC. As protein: CASRPRDRPFYGYTF.

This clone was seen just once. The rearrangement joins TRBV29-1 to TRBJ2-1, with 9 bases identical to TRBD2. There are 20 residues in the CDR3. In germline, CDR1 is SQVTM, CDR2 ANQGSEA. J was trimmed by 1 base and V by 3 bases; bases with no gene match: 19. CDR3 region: CSVEYRYGGRAEVSYNEQFF. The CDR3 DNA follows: TGCAGCGTTGAGTATCGGTACGGCGGGAGGGCTGAGGTATCCTACAATGAGCAGTTCTTC.

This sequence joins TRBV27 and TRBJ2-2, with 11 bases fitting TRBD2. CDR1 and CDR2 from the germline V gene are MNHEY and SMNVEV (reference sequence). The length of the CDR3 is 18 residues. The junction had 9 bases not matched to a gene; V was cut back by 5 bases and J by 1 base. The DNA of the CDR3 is TGTGCCAGCAGTATTACCGGGACTAGCGGCGTGAACACCGGGGAGCTGTTTTTT. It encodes CASSITGTSGVNTGELFF.

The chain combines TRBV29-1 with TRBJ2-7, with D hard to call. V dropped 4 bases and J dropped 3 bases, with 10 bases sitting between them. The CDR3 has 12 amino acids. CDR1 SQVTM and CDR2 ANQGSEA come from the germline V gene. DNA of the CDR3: TGCAGCGTTGGGAAGACAATCTACGAGCAGTACTTC. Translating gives CSVGKTIYEQYF.

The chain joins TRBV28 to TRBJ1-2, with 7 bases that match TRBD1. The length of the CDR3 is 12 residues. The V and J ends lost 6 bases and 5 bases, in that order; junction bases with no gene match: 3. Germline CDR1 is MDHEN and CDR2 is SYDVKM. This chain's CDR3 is CASSQDRYGYTF. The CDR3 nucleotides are TGTGCCAGCAGCCAGGACAGGTATGGCTACACCTTC.

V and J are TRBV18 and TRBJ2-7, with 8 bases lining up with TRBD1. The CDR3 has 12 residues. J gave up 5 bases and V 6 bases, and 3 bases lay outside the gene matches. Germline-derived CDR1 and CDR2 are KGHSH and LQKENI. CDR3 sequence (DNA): TGTGCCAGCTCCGCGACAGGGGACGAGCAGTACTTC. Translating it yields CASSATGDEQYF.

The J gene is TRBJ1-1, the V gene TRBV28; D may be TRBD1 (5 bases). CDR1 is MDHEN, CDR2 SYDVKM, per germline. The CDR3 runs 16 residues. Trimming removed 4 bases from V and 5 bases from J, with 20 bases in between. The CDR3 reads CASSSPRSGGDTEAFF. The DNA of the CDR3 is TGTGCCAGCAGTTCCCCCAGATCCGGGGGTGATACTGAAGCTTTCTTT.

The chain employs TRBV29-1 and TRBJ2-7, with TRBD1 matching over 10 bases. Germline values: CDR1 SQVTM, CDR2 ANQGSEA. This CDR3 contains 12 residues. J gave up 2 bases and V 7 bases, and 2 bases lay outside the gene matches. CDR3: CSGGTGAYEQYF. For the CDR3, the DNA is TGCAGCGGCGGGACAGGGGCCTACGAGCAGTACTTC.

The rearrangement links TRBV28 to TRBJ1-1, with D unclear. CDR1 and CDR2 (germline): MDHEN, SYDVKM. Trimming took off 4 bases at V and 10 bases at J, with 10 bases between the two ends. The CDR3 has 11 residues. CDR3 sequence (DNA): TGTGCCAGCAGTTCCCAGTTGGCAGCTTTCTTT. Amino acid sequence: CASSSQLAAFF.

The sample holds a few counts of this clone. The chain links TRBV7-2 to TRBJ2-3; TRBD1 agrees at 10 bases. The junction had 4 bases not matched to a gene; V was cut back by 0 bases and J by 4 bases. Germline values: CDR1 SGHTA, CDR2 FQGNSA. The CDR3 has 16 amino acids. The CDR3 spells CASSLAGTGVADTQYF. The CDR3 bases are TGTGCCAGCAGCTTAGCGGGGACAGGGGTGGCAGATACGCAGTATTTT.

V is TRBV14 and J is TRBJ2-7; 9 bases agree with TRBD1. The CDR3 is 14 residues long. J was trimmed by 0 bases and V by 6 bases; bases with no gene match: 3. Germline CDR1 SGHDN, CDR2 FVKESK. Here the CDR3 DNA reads TGTGCCAGCAGGGGACAGGGAGCCTCCTACGAGCAGTACTTC. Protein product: CASRGQGASYEQYF.

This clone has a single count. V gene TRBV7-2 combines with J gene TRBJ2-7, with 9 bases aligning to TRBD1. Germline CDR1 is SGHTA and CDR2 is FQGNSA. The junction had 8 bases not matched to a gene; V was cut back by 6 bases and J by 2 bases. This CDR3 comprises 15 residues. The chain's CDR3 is CASRDRGSGTYEQYF. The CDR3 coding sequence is TGTGCCAGCAGGGACAGGGGTAGCGGCACCTACGAGCAGTACTTC. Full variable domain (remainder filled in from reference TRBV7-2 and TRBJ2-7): GAGVSQSPSNKVTEKGKDVELRCDPISGHTALYWYRQSLGQGLEFLIYFQGNSAPDKSGLPSDRFSAERTGGSVSTLTIQRTQQEDSAVYLCASRDRGSGTYEQYFGPGTRLTVT.

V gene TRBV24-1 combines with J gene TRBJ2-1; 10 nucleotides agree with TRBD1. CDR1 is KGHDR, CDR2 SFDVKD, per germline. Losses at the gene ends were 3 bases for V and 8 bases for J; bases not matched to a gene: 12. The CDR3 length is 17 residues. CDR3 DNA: TGTGCCACCAGTGATCCAGGACAGGGGGGGATCGAGGATGAGCAGTTCTTC. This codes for CATSDPGQGGIEDEQFF.

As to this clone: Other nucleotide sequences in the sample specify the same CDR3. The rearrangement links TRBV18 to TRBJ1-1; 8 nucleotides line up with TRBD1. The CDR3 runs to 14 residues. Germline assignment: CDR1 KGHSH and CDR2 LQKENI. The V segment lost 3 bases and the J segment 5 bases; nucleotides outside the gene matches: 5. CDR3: CASSPQGAGTEAFF. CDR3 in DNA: TGTGCCAGCTCACCTCAGGGGGCGGGGACTGAAGCTTTCTTT.

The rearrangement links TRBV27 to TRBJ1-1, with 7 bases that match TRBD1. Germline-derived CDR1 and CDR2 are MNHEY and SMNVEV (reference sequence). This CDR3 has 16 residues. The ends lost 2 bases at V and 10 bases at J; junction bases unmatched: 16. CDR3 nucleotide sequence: TGTGCCAGCAGTTTACGGGCAGGGGGTGGGAGTTGGGTAGCTTTCTTT. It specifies CASSLRAGGGSWVAFF.

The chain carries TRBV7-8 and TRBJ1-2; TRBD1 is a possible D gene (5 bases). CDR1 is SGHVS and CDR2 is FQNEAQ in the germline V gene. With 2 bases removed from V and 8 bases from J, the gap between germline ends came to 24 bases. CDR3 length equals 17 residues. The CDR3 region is CASSLIDGSIGEGGYTF. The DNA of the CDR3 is TGTGCCAGCAGCTTAATAGATGGTAGTATAGGGGAAGGAGGCTACACCTTC.

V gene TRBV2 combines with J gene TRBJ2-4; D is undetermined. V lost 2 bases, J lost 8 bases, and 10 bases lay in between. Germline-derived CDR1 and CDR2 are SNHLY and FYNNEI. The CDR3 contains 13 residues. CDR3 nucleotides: TGTGCCAGCAGTGAACCGTTTCGGTACATTCAGTACTTC. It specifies CASSEPFRYIQYF.

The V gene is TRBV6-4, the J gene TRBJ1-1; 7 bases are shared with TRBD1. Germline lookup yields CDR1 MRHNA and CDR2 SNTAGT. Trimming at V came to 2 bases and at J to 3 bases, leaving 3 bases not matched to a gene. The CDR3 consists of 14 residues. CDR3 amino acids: CASSDTDRDTEAFF. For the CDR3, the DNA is TGTGCCAGCAGTGACACCGACAGGGACACTGAAGCTTTCTTT.

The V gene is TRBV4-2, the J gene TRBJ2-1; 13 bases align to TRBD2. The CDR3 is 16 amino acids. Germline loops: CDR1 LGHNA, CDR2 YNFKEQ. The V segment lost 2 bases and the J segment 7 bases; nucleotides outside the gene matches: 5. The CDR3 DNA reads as TGTGCCAGCAGCCAACAGGGGACTAGCGGGATGAATGAGCAGTTCTTC. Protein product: CASSQQGTSGMNEQFF.